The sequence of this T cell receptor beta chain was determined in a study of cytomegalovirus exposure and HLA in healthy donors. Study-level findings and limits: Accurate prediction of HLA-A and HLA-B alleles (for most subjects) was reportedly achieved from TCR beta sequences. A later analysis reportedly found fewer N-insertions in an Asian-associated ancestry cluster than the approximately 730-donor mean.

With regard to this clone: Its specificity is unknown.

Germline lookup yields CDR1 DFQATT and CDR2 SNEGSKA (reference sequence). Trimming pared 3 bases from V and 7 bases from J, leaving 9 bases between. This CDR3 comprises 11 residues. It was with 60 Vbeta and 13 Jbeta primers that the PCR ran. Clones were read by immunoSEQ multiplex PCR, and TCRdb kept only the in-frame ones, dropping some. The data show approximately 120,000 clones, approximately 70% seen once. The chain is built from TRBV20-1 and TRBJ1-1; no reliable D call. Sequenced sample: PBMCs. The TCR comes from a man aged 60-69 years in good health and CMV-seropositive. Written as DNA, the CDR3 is TGCAGTGCTAGCGGCGGCCTTGAAGCTTTCTTT. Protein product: CSASGGLEAFF.